This T cell receptor beta chain was obtained from a study of T-cell memory formation after mild COVID-19. MiXCR, run by TCRdb on the 5' RACE reads, gives a single entry per CDR3 protein. The sample records under 110,000 distinct CDR3 sequences, around an eighth being singletons. The sample consisted of PBMCs or a T cell subset sorted from them (not recorded which). The TCR comes from an adult woman who had mild COVID-19 (a few samples of this study predate the infection). Cell type and time point are not known.

CDR3 DNA sequence: TGTGCCAGCAGCACCCGGGACAGACCCTACGAGCAGTACTTC. Its protein is CASSTRDRPYEQYF. The V call is TRBV9, the J call TRBJ2-7; 7 nucleotides match TRBD1. The germline V gene encodes CDR1 SGDLS and CDR2 YYNGEE. The ends lost 4 bases at V and 2 bases at J; junction bases unmatched: 6. The length of the CDR3 is 14 residues. The full variable domain, completed using reference TRBV9 and TRBJ2-7, is DSGVTQTPKHLITATGQRVTLRCSPRSGDLSVYWYQQSLDQGLQFLIQYYNGEERAKGNILERFSAQQFPDLHSELNLSSLELGDSALYFCASSTRDRPYEQYFGPGTRLTVT.